Below are 22 T cell receptor beta chains sequenced from a single sample in a study of blood T cell repertoires in COVID-19 (dated by TCRdb to the early 2020s). The library was obtained by the immunoSEQ multiplex PCR assay. TCRdb took over this immuneACCESS table, retaining in-frame rearrangements with V and J assigned. Such tables are incomplete; in checked studies, under half of the missing clones stem from an unresolved V gene, and the remainder is unexplained. The table for this sample lists about 150,000 clones; around three quarters of them were counted only once. Clones ranked in the top ten supply approximately 8.6% of the sample. Input material: peripheral blood. The receptors come from a man aged 45-65 years with active or convalescent COVID-19.

The V call is TRBV5-4, the J call TRBJ1-4; a weak D match, TRBD1 (5 bases). The V gene's germline CDR1 is SGHNT and CDR2 YYREEE (reference sequence). CDR3 length: 15 amino acids. V lost 0 bases to trimming and J lost 2 bases, with 8 bases between them. The CDR3: CASSLGRGTNEKLFF. Written as DNA, the CDR3 is TGTGCCAGCAGCTTGGGGCGGGGGACTAATGAAAAACTGTTTTTT.

J is TRBJ1-2 and V is TRBV28, with 8 bases aligning to TRBD1. Unmatched junction bases numbered 5, after V lost 2 bases and J lost 3 bases. The CDR3 spans 15 residues. Germline CDR1 is MDHEN and CDR2 is SYDVKM. CDR3: CASSLPRGRDYGYTF. Written as DNA, the CDR3 is TGTGCCAGCAGTTTACCCAGGGGGCGCGACTATGGCTACACCTTC.

This chain connects TRBV5-1 to TRBJ1-2; D remains ambiguous. The germline gives CDR1 SGHRS, CDR2 YFSETQ. Trimming removed 1 base at V and 0 bases at J, with 7 bases between. The CDR3 runs 14 residues. In DNA form, the CDR3 reads TGCGCCAGCAGCTTGATGGGAGCTAACTATGGCTACACCTTC. Amino acids: CASSLMGANYGYTF.

The rearrangement links TRBV10-1 to TRBJ2-7, with D perhaps matching TRBD1 (6 bases). This CDR3 spans 15 amino acids. Per germline, CDR1 WNHNN and CDR2 SYGVQD (reference sequence). Between the trimmed V and J ends, which lost 6 bases and 0 bases, there was a span of 15 bases. CDR3 nucleotides: TGCGCCAGCAGCCCCACCGGGACACCCTCCTACGAGCAGTACTTC. Protein product: CASSPTGTPSYEQYF.

The genes are TRBV28 and TRBJ2-1; possibly TRBD2 for D (6 bases). The V end was cut by 5 bases, the J end by 9 bases, with 11 bases between. The CDR3 loop spans 12 amino acids. CDR1 and CDR2 from the germline V gene are MDHEN and SYDVKM. The CDR3 sequence: CASSPLSGEQFF. For the CDR3, the DNA is TGTGCCAGCAGTCCCCTTAGCGGTGAGCAGTTCTTC. Based on the CDR3 plus reference TRBV28 and TRBJ2-1, the full variable domain is DVKVTQSSRYLVKRTGEKVFLECVQDMDHENMFWYRQDPGLGLRLIYFSYDVKMKEKGDIPEGYSVSREKKERFSLILESASTNQTSMYLCASSPLSGEQFFGPGTRLTVL.

This clone appeared a single time. J is TRBJ1-1 and V is TRBV28; D possibly corresponds to TRBD1 (6 bases). The germline gives CDR1 MDHEN, CDR2 SYDVKM. The V end lost 3 bases, the J end lost 7 bases, and 21 bases lay between the germline ends. CDR3 length: 16 amino acids. CDR3 residues: CASSFQSPDRTREAFF. The CDR3 nucleotides are TGTGCCAGCAGTTTCCAGTCGCCCGACAGGACCCGTGAAGCTTTCTTT.

This rearrangement joins TRBV4-1 to TRBJ1-3, with 7 bases fitting TRBD1. Losses at the gene ends were 1 base for V and 6 bases for J; bases not matched to a gene: 6. The germline V gene has CDR1 MGHRA and CDR2 YSYEKL. The CDR3 totals 15 residues. The CDR3 nucleotides read TGCGCCAGCAGCCAAGGCCCCCAGGGGGAAAACACCATATATTTT. Its translation is CASSQGPQGENTIYF.

The rearrangement joins TRBV10-3 to TRBJ2-1; D gene uncertain. The CDR3 has 16 amino acids. CDR1 and CDR2 (germline): ENHRY, SYGVKD. With 2 bases removed from V and 0 bases from J, the gap between germline ends came to 11 bases. DNA of the CDR3: TGTGCCATCAGTGAGCCCGAGAGGAGCTCCTACAATGAGCAGTTCTTC. Protein sequence: CAISEPERSSYNEQFF.

CDR3 in DNA: TGTGCCAGCTCACCCCGGACAGGGTTAACCTACGAGCAGTACTTC. Its translation: CASSPRTGLTYEQYF. The chain recombines TRBV18 with TRBJ2-7; the match to TRBD1 covers 8 bases. V was clipped by 3 bases and J by 2 bases; unmatched bases: 6. The CDR3 runs to 15 residues. Per germline, CDR1 KGHSH and CDR2 LQKENI.

This sequence joins TRBV15 and TRBJ1-2; 8 bases agree with TRBD1. V shed 3 bases and J 2 bases; nucleotides not matched to a gene: 11. Germline V gives CDR1 LNHNV, CDR2 YYDKDF (reference sequence). This CDR3 has 17 residues. The CDR3 DNA reads as TGTGCCACCAGCAGTGCCGGACAGGGAGGTAGAAACTATGGCTACACCTTC. Residues: CATSSAGQGGRNYGYTF.

The chain carries TRBV6-4 and TRBJ2-1; TRBD2 is a possible D gene (6 bases). Germline CDR1 is MRHNA and CDR2 is SNTAGT. V lost 1 base and J lost 4, with 11 bases in between. The CDR3 has 15 amino acids. CDR3 DNA sequence: TGTGCCAGCAGTGACTACGCGGGGTTTTACAATGAGCAGTTCTTC. It translates to CASSDYAGFYNEQFF.

The chain couples TRBV7-3 to TRBJ2-1; no reliable D call. The CDR3 is 14 amino acids. Trimming stripped 3 bases from V and 9 bases from J, with 15 bases between. Germline V CDR1 and CDR2: SGHTA, FQGTGA. CDR3: CASSFSSPSSEQFF. CDR3 coding DNA: TGTGCCAGCAGCTTTAGCAGCCCCTCGAGTGAGCAGTTCTTC.

The rearrangement joins TRBV15 to TRBJ2-1, with 10 nucleotides matching TRBD2. CDR3 length: 17 amino acids. Germline loops: CDR1 LNHNV, CDR2 YYDKDF (reference sequence). With 1 base clipped from V and 4 bases from J, the junction kept 7 bases outside the gene matches. The CDR3 nucleotides are TGTGCCACCAGCAGAGGGGGCCTAGCGGGGGAATACAATGAGCAGTTCTTC. Protein product: CATSRGGLAGEYNEQFF.

This clone was found once. The chain couples TRBV11-2 to TRBJ2-7, with 7 bases fitting TRBD2. This CDR3 region has 14 residues. The ends lost 5 bases at V and 6 bases at J; junction bases unmatched: 10. Germline loops: CDR1 SGHAT, CDR2 FQNNGV. DNA of the CDR3: TGTGCCAGCAGCCCCTCCCCGGGGGGAGGCGAGCAGTACTTC. Its protein is CASSPSPGGGEQYF.

V is TRBV27 and J is TRBJ1-2, with D maybe TRBD1 (6 bases). V was cut by 6 bases and J by 2 bases, with 19 bases left in between. This CDR3 comprises 16 residues. Germline V gives CDR1 MNHEY, CDR2 SMNVEV (reference sequence). The CDR3 loop is CASSFIGGGLNYGYTF. The CDR3 DNA reads TGTGCCAGCAGCTTTATAGGGGGGGGGCTGAACTATGGCTACACCTTC.

This chain uses TRBV5-1 with TRBJ1-1, with a weak D call TRBD1 (5 bases). From germline, CDR1 is SGHRS and CDR2 YFSETQ. The V and J ends lost 5 bases and 2 bases respectively, with 10 bases between them. The CDR3 has 13 amino acids. CDR3 protein: CASREQANTEAFF. Written as DNA, the CDR3 is TGCGCCAGCAGAGAACAGGCTAACACTGAAGCTTTCTTT. The complete variable domain, with remaining parts taken from reference TRBV5-1 and TRBJ1-1, reads KAGVTQTPRYLIKTRGQQVTLSCSPISGHRSVSWYQQTPGQGLQFLFEYFSETQRNKGNFPGRFSGRQFSNSRSEMNVSTLELGDSALYLCASREQANTEAFFGQGTRLTVV.

The chain joins TRBV28 to TRBJ2-6; tentative D call: TRBD2 (5 bases). The CDR3 length is 16 residues. V was pared by 6 bases and J by 1 base, with 13 bases between. Germline CDR1 reads MDHEN; CDR2 reads SYDVKM. CDR3 nucleotides: TGTGCCAGCAGCCCCCCGACTATTTCTGGGGCCAACGTCCTGACTTTC. Its protein is CASSPPTISGANVLTF.

V and J are TRBV28 and TRBJ2-5; 9 nucleotides line up with TRBD2. Germline CDR1 reads MDHEN; CDR2 reads SYDVKM. The CDR3 is made up of 16 amino acids. J lost 7 bases, V lost 2 bases, and 11 bases had no gene match. The CDR3 reads CASSLQGLAQVGTQYF. CDR3 sequence (DNA): TGTGCCAGCAGTTTACAGGGACTAGCCCAGGTCGGGACCCAGTACTTC.

V and J are TRBV30 and TRBJ1-5; D is possibly TRBD1 (5 bases). Trimming took off 1 base at V and 6 bases at J, with 16 bases between the two ends. The CDR3 length is 15 residues. Looked up from germline, CDR1 is GTSNPN and CDR2 is SVGIG (reference sequence). DNA of the CDR3: TGTGCCTGGAGTGGCCAGGGCGCGAACGTTCAGCCCCAGCATTTT. This encodes CAWSGQGANVQPQHF.

The genes are TRBV6-5 and TRBJ1-5; D perhaps matches TRBD1 (5 bases). With 8 bases removed from V and 6 bases from J, the gap between germline ends came to 8 bases. The CDR3 extends over 11 amino acids. Looked up from germline, CDR1 is MNHEY and CDR2 is SVGAGI. The CDR3 nucleotides are TGTGCCAGCGCAGGGTTTCAGCCCCAGCATTTT. This sequence encodes CASAGFQPQHF.

The rearrangement uses TRBV28 and TRBJ2-3, with 16 bases identical to TRBD2. CDR1 and CDR2 from the germline V gene are MDHEN and SYDVKM. Unmatched junction bases numbered 4, after V lost 2 bases and J lost 2 bases. This CDR3 has 18 amino acids. CDR3 sequence reads: CASSLPGTSGRATDTQYF. As DNA, the CDR3 is TGTGCCAGCAGTTTACCAGGGACTAGCGGGAGGGCCACAGATACGCAGTATTTT.

The J gene is TRBJ1-4, the V gene TRBV5-1; 10 nucleotides agree with TRBD1. The V gene end was trimmed by 2 bases and the J gene end by 7 bases; junction bases not matched to a gene: 2. This CDR3 contains 14 residues. The germline V gene encodes CDR1 SGHRS and CDR2 YFSETQ. This CDR3 is CASSFDRGLEKLFF. The CDR3 bases are TGCGCCAGCAGCTTCGACAGGGGGCTTGAAAAACTGTTTTTT.